The rows below give T cell receptor beta chains drawn from one sample of a study of control samples from healthy donors and cancer patients. Profiled with immunoSEQ multiplex PCR; TCRdb holds only in-frame clones, not every one. The sample has 80,000 to 100,000 clones, roughly 83% seen once. The sequencing sample was made of blood. The origin of the receptors is a woman younger than 45 in good health. The CDR3 runs from the conserved cysteine through the conserved F or W. Fields, in order: clone size, CDR3 length, J gene, V gene, D gene, CDR3 DNA, CDR3 protein. The D gene is left open where the match is weak. Clone size is shown for a subset of rows, as once, few, many or a class of expanded clone.

clone_size: -
cdr3_length: 14
j_call: TRBJ1-5
v_call: TRBV10-3
d_call: TRBD1
cdr3_nt: TGTGCCATCAGCCCGGGACAGGGATCTCAGCCCCAGCATTTT
cdr3_aa: CAISPGQGSQPQHF

clone_size: -
cdr3_length: 12
j_call: TRBJ2-3
v_call: TRBV12-5
d_call: -
cdr3_nt: TGTGCTAGTGGTCCGTCCACAGATACGCAGTATTTT
cdr3_aa: CASGPSTDTQYF

clone_size: -
cdr3_length: 13
j_call: TRBJ1-1
v_call: TRBV6-5
d_call: TRBD1
cdr3_nt: TGTGCCAGCAGCAGACAGGGGAGGACTGAAGCTTTCTTT
cdr3_aa: CASSRQGRTEAFF

clone_size: -
cdr3_length: 14
j_call: TRBJ1-1
v_call: TRBV4-3
d_call: -
cdr3_nt: TGCGCCAGCAGCCAAGAGGGCCCCAGCGTTGAAGCTTTCTTT
cdr3_aa: CASSQEGPSVEAFF

clone_size: -
cdr3_length: 18
j_call: TRBJ1-4
v_call: TRBV3-1/TRBV3-2
d_call: -
cdr3_nt: TGTGCCAGCAGCCGCCGAGGACTAGGGATTGCAACTAATGAAAAACTGTTTTTT
cdr3_aa: CASSRRGLGIATNEKLFF

clone_size: -
cdr3_length: 14
j_call: TRBJ2-1
v_call: TRBV19
d_call: TRBD1
cdr3_nt: TGTGCCAGTAGCCACCGCCGGGACAGGGCTGAGCAGTTCTTC
cdr3_aa: CASSHRRDRAEQFF

clone_size: -
cdr3_length: 13
j_call: TRBJ1-4
v_call: TRBV19
d_call: -
cdr3_nt: TGTGCCAGTATGGGTAGAGGGGATGAAAAACTGTTTTTT
cdr3_aa: CASMGRGDEKLFF

clone_size: many
cdr3_length: 13
j_call: TRBJ1-2
v_call: TRBV29-1
d_call: TRBD1
cdr3_nt: TGCAGCGTCCCCGACAGGGGGCACGGGGGCTACACCTTC
cdr3_aa: CSVPDRGHGGYTF

clone_size: -
cdr3_length: 16
j_call: TRBJ1-5
v_call: TRBV18
d_call: -
cdr3_nt: TGTGCCAGCTCACCGGACAGAAGTTATAGCAATCAGCCCCAGCATTTT
cdr3_aa: CASSPDRSYSNQPQHF

clone_size: -
cdr3_length: 14
j_call: TRBJ2-1
v_call: TRBV5-5
d_call: -
cdr3_nt: TGTGCCAGCAGCACCTCTTTGGGGTGGGATGAGCAGTTCTTC
cdr3_aa: CASSTSLGWDEQFF

clone_size: -
cdr3_length: 13
j_call: TRBJ2-1
v_call: TRBV7-9
d_call: TRBD1
cdr3_nt: TGTGCCAGCAGAAAAGCCCCCGGGACAGGTCAATTCTTC
cdr3_aa: CASRKAPGTGQFF